Listed here are 13 T cell receptor beta chains from one sample, sequenced in a study of T cell responses to AZD1222 COVID-19 vaccine. Only in-frame clones appear in the TCRdb table, and some are missing; sequencing was by immunoSEQ multiplex PCR. There are about 93,000 clones in the sample; just over 85% occur only once, and over 7.5% lies in the top ten. Sequenced here: peripheral blood, sampled on day 0 of AZD1222 vaccination. These receptors came from an adult in good health.

V and J are TRBV19 and TRBJ1-5; TRBD1 aligns across 7 bases. This CDR3 contains 14 residues. Trimming removed 5 bases from V and 6 bases from J; junction bases left unmatched: 7. CDR1 is LNHDA and CDR2 is SQIVND in the germline V gene (reference sequence). The DNA for the CDR3 is TGTGCCAGTAGTGGCGTAGGGGGCGGTCAGCCCCAGCATTTT. Its translation: CASSGVGGGQPQHF.

The chain employs TRBV5-5 and TRBJ2-7; D possibly corresponds to TRBD1 (5 bases). The length of the CDR3 is 15 residues. CDR1 SGHKS and CDR2 YYEKEE come from the germline V gene (reference sequence). The germline V and J ends were trimmed by 0 bases and 3 bases, with 13 bases remaining between them. CDR3 DNA sequence: TGTGCCAGCAGCTTGGCCACAGGTCCGAGCTACGAGCAGTACTTC. Protein product: CASSLATGPSYEQYF.

J is TRBJ2-1 and V is TRBV29-1; D is perhaps TRBD1 (5 bases). The CDR3 sequence is 17 residues long. V lost 0 bases and J lost 1, with 16 bases in between. Germline V gene lookup returns CDR1 SQVTM and CDR2 ANQGSEA. The CDR3 nucleotides are TGCAGCGTTGAAGATCGGGCAGGGCAACTTTCCTACAATGAGCAGTTCTTC. Translated: CSVEDRAGQLSYNEQFF.

The chain recombines TRBV4-2 with TRBJ1-2; D is unclear. CDR1 LGHNA and CDR2 YNFKEQ come from the germline V gene. The V gene lost 0 bases and the J gene lost 5 bases, with 19 bases spanning the gap. The CDR3 spans 17 residues. The CDR3 DNA is TGTGCCAGCAGCCAAGATCTGGGAGGGCTTAGTAGGTATGGCTACACCTTC. Its protein product is CASSQDLGGLSRYGYTF.

This clone was seen just once. The V and J genes are TRBV7-3 and TRBJ2-6; D ambiguous. The CDR3 is made up of 15 amino acids. The V and J ends lost 5 bases and 0 bases respectively, with 8 bases between them. Germline V gene sequence: CDR1 SGHTA, CDR2 FQGTGA. Written as DNA, the CDR3 is TGTGCCAGCAGCCCCCTTAGCTCTGGGGCCAACGTCCTGACTTTC. The encoded protein is CASSPLSSGANVLTF.

The rearrangement links TRBV7-9 to TRBJ1-2; TRBD1 aligns across 10 bases. Germline V gene lookup returns CDR1 SEHNR and CDR2 FQNEAQ (reference sequence). This CDR3 has 14 residues. V dropped 5 bases and J dropped 8; count of bases not matched to a gene: 8. The CDR3 protein is CASSLGQGERGYTF. The CDR3 nucleotides are TGTGCCAGCAGCCTTGGACAGGGGGAGCGAGGCTACACCTTC.

The genes are TRBV19 and TRBJ2-1, with 13 bases that match TRBD2. Germline values: CDR1 LNHDA, CDR2 SQIVND (reference sequence). The trim removed 8 bases at V and 8 bases at J, leaving 9 bases unmatched. The CDR3 totals 15 residues. The CDR3 bases are TGTGCCAGTGGAAAAGGACTAGCGGGAGCCCATGAGCAGTTCTTC. Residues: CASGKGLAGAHEQFF.

The chain uses TRBV7-3 and TRBJ2-1; 10 bases map to TRBD2. Germline loops: CDR1 SGHTA, CDR2 FQGTGA. CDR3 size: 18 residues. Losses at the gene ends were 5 bases for V and 7 bases for J; bases not matched to a gene: 17. The DNA of the CDR3 is TGTGCCAGCAGCCTGTACGCCACCACTAGCGGGATGGGAAATGAGCAGTTCTTC. Its translation: CASSLYATTSGMGNEQFF.

J is TRBJ2-2 and V is TRBV7-3, with D perhaps matching TRBD1 or TRBD2 (5 bases each). The CDR3 runs to 17 residues. CDR1 is SGHTA and CDR2 is FQGTGA in the germline V gene. V lost 5 bases and J lost 0, with 16 bases in between. The CDR3 DNA follows: TGTGCCAGCAGCCCAAGGGATCGGGGCGCGAACACCGGGGAGCTGTTTTTT. Translation gives CASSPRDRGANTGELFF.

V is TRBV5-4 and J is TRBJ2-2; D possibly corresponds to TRBD2 (6 bases). V dropped 5 bases and J dropped 4 bases, with 18 bases sitting between them. From germline, CDR1 is SGHNT and CDR2 YYREEE (reference sequence). This CDR3 has 16 amino acids. CDR3 amino acids: CASSPDYPDGTGELFF. The CDR3 DNA is TGTGCCAGCAGTCCGGACTACCCGGATGGCACCGGGGAGCTGTTTTTT.

The chain recombines TRBV7-9 with TRBJ2-2, with no clear D. V lost 5 bases and J lost 2, with 12 bases in between. Per the germline V gene, CDR1 is SEHNR and CDR2 is FQNEAQ (reference sequence). The CDR3 totals 15 residues. The CDR3 DNA reads as TGTGCCAGCAGCCTATGGACGGTAAACACCGGGGAGCTGTTTTTT. This translates into CASSLWTVNTGELFF.

The chain links TRBV9 to TRBJ2-5; no firm D call. Germline-derived CDR1 and CDR2 are SGDLS and YYNGEE. The CDR3 has 17 amino acids. Trimming removed 0 bases from V and 1 base from J, with 16 bases in between. The CDR3 coding sequence is TGTGCCAGCAGCGTAGGGCTTGCGAGATTAGTCCAAGAGACCCAGTACTTC. Amino acids: CASSVGLARLVQETQYF. The whole variable domain, remainder taken from reference TRBV9 and TRBJ2-5, is DSGVTQTPKHLITATGQRVTLRCSPRSGDLSVYWYQQSLDQGLQFLIQYYNGEERAKGNILERFSAQQFPDLHSELNLSSLELGDSALYFCASSVGLARLVQETQYFGPGTRLLVL.

The chain employs TRBV2 and TRBJ2-7; possible D gene TRBD2, 6 bases. The CDR3 length is 16 residues. V lost 0 bases and J 7 bases, leaving 19 bases between the germline ends. CDR1 is SNHLY and CDR2 is FYNNEI in the germline V gene. The CDR3 spells CASSEALAGTLREQYF. The CDR3 nucleotides read TGTGCCAGCAGTGAAGCACTCGCGGGGACCCTTCGTGAGCAGTACTTC.